This T cell receptor (beta chain) was sequenced for a study of cytomegalovirus exposure and HLA in healthy donors. Background on the study: Counted in an early data release were about 85 million unique TCRs from HLA-typed donors.

Healthy bone marrow donors supplied every sample. Study-wide results and limits: Later analysis revealed greater clonal expansion in HLA-associated TCR beta chains than in equally common others. Immune exposure information available was restricted to CMV serostatus.

About this clone: Its cognate antigen is unknown. A read error may produce the germline difference seen at one junction end. Distinct nucleotide sequences in the sample also encode this CDR3.

Germline-derived CDR1 and CDR2 are SGHVS and FNYEAQ. The CDR3 covers 17 residues. PCR employed 60 Vbeta and 13 Jbeta primers. Here immunoSEQ multiplex PCR was the method, and the copy in TCRdb shows in-frame clones only, minus some. The table records 110,000 to 150,000 clones, 60% to 80% of them present only once. The clonotype was recovered from a male donor in good health and CMV-seronegative. The V call is TRBV7-6, the J call TRBJ1-2; no reliable D call. Sequenced input: PBMCs. As DNA, the CDR3 is TGCGCCAGCAGCTTAGTTCCGGAAGAACAGCTTAACTATGGCTACACCTTC. Its translation: CASSLVPEEQLNYGYTF.